This T cell receptor (beta chain) was recovered during a study of T cell responses to AZD1222 COVID-19 vaccine. Trimming at V came to 0 bases and at J to 5 bases, leaving 6 bases not matched to a gene. The CDR3 consists of 15 residues. Germline-derived CDR1 and CDR2 are LNHNV and YYDKDF (reference sequence). The protocol was immunoSEQ multiplex PCR, while the TCRdb copy is restricted to in-frame clones and leaves out a portion. The sample shows around 83,000 clones, around nine tenths of them seen only once. The source was peripheral blood, collected on day 0 of AZD1222 vaccination. This sequence originates from an adult in good health. The chain carries TRBV15 and TRBJ1-1; 7 bases are shared with TRBD1. This CDR3 reads CATSRDPGGRTEAFF. CDR3 sequence (DNA): TGTGCCACCAGCAGAGACCCAGGGGGGCGGACTGAAGCTTTCTTT. Supplemented by reference TRBV15 and TRBJ1-1, the full variable domain reads DAMVIQNPRYQVTQFGKPVTLSCSQTLNHNVMYWYQQKSSQAPKLLFHYYDKDFNNEADTPDNFQSRRPNTSFCFLDIRSPGLGDTAMYLCATSRDPGGRTEAFFGQGTRLTVV.